The present T cell receptor (beta chain) was sequenced within a study of response to subunit inactivated influenza vaccine. This clonotype was seen more than once but under ten times. The antigen is undetermined. Regarding the study as a whole: A suggestion made by the authors is that each seasonal influenza vaccination recruits few new T cells.

The germline V gene encodes CDR1 SGHTA and CDR2 FQGNSA. The CDR3 is made up of 11 amino acids. Trimming stripped 5 bases from V and 14 bases from J, with 14 bases between. TCRdb called the RT-PCR reads again in MiXCR, with one record for every CDR3 protein. Here the sample spans hundreds of thousands of distinct CDR3 sequences, approximately 18% being singletons. The sequenced sample was PBMCs from blood, obtained 4 to 6 days after vaccination. The sequence came from a man aged 50-59 years who received an inactivated influenza vaccine. The chain recombines TRBV7-2 with TRBJ2-3; D possibly corresponds to TRBD1 (5 bases). The CDR3 sequence: CASSATVRRYF. The DNA for the CDR3 is TGTGCCAGCAGCGCGACAGTGCGGCGGTATTTT.